This is a list of T cell receptor beta chains from one sample in a study of T cells after yellow fever vaccination. TCRdb analysed the 5' RACE reads with MiXCR anew, one entry per CDR3 protein. The table records approximately 550,000 distinct CDR3 sequences, approximately 13% of them present only once. Sequenced material: PBMCs, taken on the day of the yellow fever booster vaccination. The receptors shown here come from a man under 40 who received the YFV17D yellow fever vaccine. The CDR3 runs from the conserved cysteine through the conserved F or W. D genes are given only for firm matches. A row's size may be missing; if present it is once, few, many or a size class.

>-|TRBJ1-1|TRBV12-3/TRBV12-4|-
TGTGCCAGCAGTTTGTCCCAGATCTACACTGAAGCTTTCTTT
CASSLSQIYTEAFF
>-|TRBJ2-2|TRBV20-1|TRBD2
TGCAGTGCTAGTGAGCCCCGACTAGCGGGGAACACCGGGGAGCTGTTTTTT
CSASEPRLAGNTGELFF
>-|TRBJ2-7|TRBV18|TRBD2
TGTGCCAGCTCACTCTATGGGACTAGCGGGGTCTCAGGGGAGCAGTACTTC
CASSLYGTSGVSGEQYF
>-|TRBJ2-1|TRBV2|TRBD2
TGTGCCAGCATAGACGGGAGGAATGAGCAGTTCTTC
CASIDGRNEQFF
>-|TRBJ2-7|TRBV11-3|-
TGTGCCAGCAGCTCTTTCCCAGGGTACGAGCAGTACTTC
CASSSFPGYEQYF
>-|TRBJ2-3|TRBV15|-
TGTGCCACCAGCAGAGATCACTGGGGGGTTTCGACAGATACGCAGTATTTT
CATSRDHWGVSTDTQYF
>few|TRBJ2-2|TRBV11-2|-
TGTGCCAGCAGCTTTAGTGGGGCTAGCCGCACCGGGGAGCTGTTTTTT
CASSFSGASRTGELFF
>-|TRBJ2-7|TRBV9|TRBD1
TGTGCCAGCAGCAACTCCCGACAGGGCGCTCAGTACTTC
CASSNSRQGAQYF
>few|TRBJ2-7|TRBV18|-
TGTGCCAGCTCAATGGGCGGGGACACCGTCTCCTACGAGCAGTACTTC
CASSMGGDTVSYEQYF
>-|TRBJ1-5|TRBV7-2|-
TGTGCCAGCAGCTTCAAGGCTAGCAATCAGCCCCAGCATTTT
CASSFKASNQPQHF
>-|TRBJ2-2|TRBV7-9|TRBD2
TGTGCCAGCAGCTTAGCGCGTCGCGGGAGCGGGGTCGGGGAGCTGTTTTTT
CASSLARRGSGVGELFF
>many|TRBJ2-7|TRBV5-1|-
TGCGCCAGCAGCTTGGTAGGCAGAATCTACGAGCAGTACTTC
CASSLVGRIYEQYF
>few|TRBJ2-7|TRBV20-1|-
TGCAGTGCTCCAAACCGGGGCACCTACGAGCAGTACTTC
CSAPNRGTYEQYF
>few|TRBJ2-1|TRBV11-1|TRBD2
TGTGCCAGCAGCTTAGCAACGACTAGCGGGAGCTCCTACAATGAGCAGTTCTTC
CASSLATTSGSSYNEQFF
>-|TRBJ1-2|TRBV11-1|TRBD1
TGTGCCAGCAGCCTTCCCCCGGGACAGTCGCGGCACTTGGGGTATGGCTACACCTTC
CASSLPPGQSRHLGYGYTF
>-|TRBJ2-7|TRBV7-2|-
TGTGCCAGCAGCTTAATAATAGCGAGAGGCCGCGAGCAGTACTTC
CASSLIIARGREQYF
>-|TRBJ2-7|TRBV9|-
TGTGCCAGCAGCGTAGCTCTGGAGGGGGGCGAGCAGTACTTC
CASSVALEGGEQYF
>few|TRBJ2-7|TRBV6-1|TRBD2
TGTGCCAGCAGTAAAACTAGCGGGATCTCCAACGAGCAGTACTTC
CASSKTSGISNEQYF